This T cell receptor (beta chain) was captured in a study of shared clonotypes between healthy human individuals. The germline CDR1 and CDR2 sequences are GTSNPN and SVGIG (reference sequence). Losses at the gene ends were 5 bases for V and 2 bases for J; bases not matched to a gene: 8. This CDR3 is 15 amino acids long. Negatively enriched CD4+ T cells were divided by CD45RA into naive and memory. The protocol was immunoSEQ multiplex PCR, while the TCRdb copy is restricted to in-frame clones and leaves out a portion. The sample shows some 1,100,000 clones, around three quarters of them seen only once.

The V and J genes are TRBV30 and TRBJ2-2; TRBD1 matches 7 bases. This TCR came from a man aged 18 to 35 in good health. Some clones in this sample may be carry-over from other donors' samples. The sample taken for sequencing was memory CD4+ T cells from PBMCs. Subset noted: CD45RA-negative fraction. The CDR3 bases are TGTGCCTGGGGTACCGGGACAGCCAACACCGGGGAGCTGTTTTTT. Its protein is CAWGTGTANTGELFF.